This TCR beta chain was identified during a study of response to subunit inactivated influenza vaccine. Study-wide points: Authors proposed each seasonal influenza vaccination draws in few new T cells.

This clonotype has a handful of counts. Antigen unknown. Between the trimmed V and J ends, which lost 3 bases and 7 bases, there was a span of 11 bases. The CDR3 consists of 13 residues. CDR1 is SGHRS and CDR2 is YFSETQ in the germline V gene. TCRdb recomputed calls from the RT-PCR reads with MiXCR, one row per CDR3 protein. The table lists more than 450,000 distinct CDR3 sequences, 7.6% of them singletons. V gene TRBV5-1 combines with J gene TRBJ2-1; D is unclear. The specimen comprised PBMCs from blood, sampled about 24 months after vaccination. The receptor's source is a man between 50 and 70 years old who received an inactivated influenza vaccine. Written as DNA, the CDR3 is TGCGCCAGCAGCTATGGCGTAAAGAATGAGCAGTTCTTC. Its protein product is CASSYGVKNEQFF.